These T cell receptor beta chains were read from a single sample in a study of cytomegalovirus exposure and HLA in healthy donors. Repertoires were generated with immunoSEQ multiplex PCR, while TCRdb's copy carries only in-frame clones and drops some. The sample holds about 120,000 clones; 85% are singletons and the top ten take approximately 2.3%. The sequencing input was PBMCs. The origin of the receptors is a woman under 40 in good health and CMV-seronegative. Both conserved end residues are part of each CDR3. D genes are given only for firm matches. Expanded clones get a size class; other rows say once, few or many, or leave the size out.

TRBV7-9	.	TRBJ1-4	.	TGTGCCAGCAGCTTAGGGGCATTTAATGAAAAACTGTTTTTT	CASSLGAFNEKLFF
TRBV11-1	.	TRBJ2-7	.	TGTGCCAGCAGCTTAGGGATCGGGGTCGGTTCCTACGAGCAGTACTTC	CASSLGIGVGSYEQYF
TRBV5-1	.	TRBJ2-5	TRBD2	TGCGCCAGCAGCCCCGGACTAGCGGGGGGGTACCAAGAGACCCAGTACTTC	CASSPGLAGGYQETQYF
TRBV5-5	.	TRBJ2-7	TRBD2	TGTGCCAGCAGCCTTGGACTAGCGGGGGGCTACGAGCAGTACTTC	CASSLGLAGGYEQYF
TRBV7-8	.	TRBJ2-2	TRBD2	TGTGCCAGCAGCTCTAGCGGGACTGTCACCGGGGAGCTGTTTTTT	CASSSSGTVTGELFF
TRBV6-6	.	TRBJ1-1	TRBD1	TGTGCCAGCAGTTCCGGGACAGGGGGCACTGAAGCTTTCTTT	CASSSGTGGTEAFF
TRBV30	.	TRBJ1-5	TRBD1	TGTGCCTGGAGTGTACGGGGACAGGGCCCAGAGCCCCAGCATTTT	CAWSVRGQGPEPQHF
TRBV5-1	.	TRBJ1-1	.	TGCGCCAGCAGCTTGGTCCTCCCAGATGAAGCTTTCTTT	CASSLVLPDEAFF
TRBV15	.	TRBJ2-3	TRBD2	TGTGCCACCAGCAGGGGAACTAGCGGGGTAGGGTCAGATACGCAGTATTTT	CATSRGTSGVGSDTQYF
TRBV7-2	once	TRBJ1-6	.	TGTGCCAGCAGCTTACTCATGGCAGGGGACGTTTCACCCCTCCACTTT	CASSLLMAGDVSPLHF
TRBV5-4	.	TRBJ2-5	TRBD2	TGTGCCAGCAGCTTGGCCCAGGGACTAGCGGAAGAGACCCAGTACTTC	CASSLAQGLAEETQYF
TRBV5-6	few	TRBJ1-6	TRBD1	TGTGCCAGCAGGGCCGGGACAGGGGTGTATACTTCACCCCTCCACTTT	CASRAGTGVYTSPLHF
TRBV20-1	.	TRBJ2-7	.	TGCAGTGCCCAGGACAGTCACGAGCAGTACTTC	CSAQDSHEQYF
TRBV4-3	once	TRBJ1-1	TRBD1	TGCGCCAGCAGCCAACGAGTCGGGACAGGCCTTGAAGCTTTCTTT	CASSQRVGTGLEAFF
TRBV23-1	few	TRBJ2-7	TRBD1	TGCGCCAGCAGTCAACCCCGACAGGGGGCTACCTACGAGCAGTACTTC	CASSQPRQGATYEQYF
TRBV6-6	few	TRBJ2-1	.	TGTGCCAGCAGCCGGGGGAATCGAAATGAGCAGTTCTTC	CASSRGNRNEQFF
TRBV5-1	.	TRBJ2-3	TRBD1	TGCGCCAGCGTCGAGACAGGGGGCCTAACAGATACGCAGTATTTT	CASVETGGLTDTQYF
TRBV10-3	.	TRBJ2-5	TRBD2	TGTGCCATCAGTGAGTCGGGGGAGGGACCCGTCGAGGTGACCCAGTACTTC	CAISESGEGPVEVTQYF
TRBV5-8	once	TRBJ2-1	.	TGTGCCAGCAGCTTGACGCCGGGACTTTACAATGAGCAGTTCTTC	CASSLTPGLYNEQFF
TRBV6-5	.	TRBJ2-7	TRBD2	TGTGCCAGCACAGCGGGGAGGAACTACGAGCAGTACTTC	CASTAGRNYEQYF
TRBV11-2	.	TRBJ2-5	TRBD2	TGTGCCAGCAGCTTAGCGGGGGGGATGAGAGGGGAGACCCAGTACTTC	CASSLAGGMRGETQYF
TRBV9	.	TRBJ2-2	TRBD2	TGTGCCAGCAGCCCGCCGGGACTAGGCGGAACCGGGGAGCTGTTTTTT	CASSPPGLGGTGELFF
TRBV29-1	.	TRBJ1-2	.	TGCAGCGTGGCCGGGGGAGCTAACTATGGCTACACCTTC	CSVAGGANYGYTF
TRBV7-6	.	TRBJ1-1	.	TGTGCCAGCACCCAAACAAGGGACTGGGAGCGTATGAACACTGAAGCTTTCTTT	CASTQTRDWERMNTEAFF
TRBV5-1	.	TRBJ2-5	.	TGCGCCAGCAGCTTTGGGCAGGGGAAAGAGGAGACCCAGTACTTC	CASSFGQGKEETQYF
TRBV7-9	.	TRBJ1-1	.	TGTGCCAGCAGCTTAGGCCACGGTTCGAACACTGAAGCTTTCTTT	CASSLGHGSNTEAFF
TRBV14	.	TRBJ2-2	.	TGTGCCAGCAGCCAACCGTGGGAGAAAGAGGACACCGGGGAGCTGTTTTTT	CASSQPWEKEDTGELFF
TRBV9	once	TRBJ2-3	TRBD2	TGTGCCAGCAGCGTAGTGGGGGGGAGCACAGATACGCAGTATTTT	CASSVVGGSTDTQYF
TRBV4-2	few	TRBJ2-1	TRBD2	TGTGCCAGCAGCCAGTTGGTAGCGGGGGCCCTGAATGAGCAGTTCTTC	CASSQLVAGALNEQFF
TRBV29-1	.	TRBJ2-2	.	TGCAGCGTTCTTGGGCGGGGGCGGACCGGGGAGCTGTTTTTT	CSVLGRGRTGELFF
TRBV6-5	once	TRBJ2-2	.	TGTGCCAGCTACTCCGGACTACCCACCGGGGAGCTGTTTTTT	CASYSGLPTGELFF
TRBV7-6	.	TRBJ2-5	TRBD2	TGTGCCAGCAGCCCACTAGCGGGGGGCCAAGAGACCCAGTACTTC	CASSPLAGGQETQYF
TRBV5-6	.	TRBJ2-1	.	TGTGCCAGCAGCTCACTACTTCGGAATGAGCAGTTCTTC	CASSSLLRNEQFF
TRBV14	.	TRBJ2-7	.	TGTGCCAGCAGCCCCCGCGGGGCCCTGTACGAGCAGTACTTC	CASSPRGALYEQYF
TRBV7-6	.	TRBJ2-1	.	TGTGCCAGCAGCTTGATGGAGGGCAATGAGCAGTTCTTC	CASSLMEGNEQFF
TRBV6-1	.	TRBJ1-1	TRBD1	TGTGCCAGCAGTGAATTAGGACAGGGCGAAGCTTTCTTT	CASSELGQGEAFF
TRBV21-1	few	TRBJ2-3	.	TGTGCCAGGGGACTAGCGGGGGGCACAGATACGCAGTATTTT	CARGLAGGTDTQYF
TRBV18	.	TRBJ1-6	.	TGTGCCAGCTCGTCGGATGTCGGGGGGTCACCCCTCCACTTT	CASSSDVGGSPLHF
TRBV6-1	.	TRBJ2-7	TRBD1	TGTGCCAGCACGGGCCGGACAGGGGGACGAGAGCAGTACTTC	CASTGRTGGREQYF
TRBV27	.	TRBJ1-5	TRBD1	TGTGCCAGCAGTCCCGGGACAGGGGGAAATCAGCCCCAGCATTTT	CASSPGTGGNQPQHF
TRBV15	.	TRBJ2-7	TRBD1	TGTGCCACCAGTAGCCCCTCCTCGACAGGGAGCTCCTACGAGCAGTACTTC	CATSSPSSTGSSYEQYF
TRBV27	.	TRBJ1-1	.	TGTGCCAGCAGCCTAATCCCACTTGGAGGGTTACTCACTGAAGCTTTCTTT	CASSLIPLGGLLTEAFF
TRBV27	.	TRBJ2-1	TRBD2	TGTGCCAGCAGTTTGGGCGGGGGGGCCATTTGGAATGAGCAGTTCTTC	CASSLGGGAIWNEQFF
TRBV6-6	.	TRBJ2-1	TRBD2	TGTGCCAGCAAGACGATTGAGCGGGGGGGATACAATGAGCAGTTCTTC	CASKTIERGGYNEQFF
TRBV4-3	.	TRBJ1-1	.	TGCGCCAGCAGCCAAGATTCTGGCAGATGGAACACTGAAGCTTTCTTT	CASSQDSGRWNTEAFF
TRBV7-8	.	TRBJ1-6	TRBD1	TGTGCCAGCAGCGCGGACAGGTCCGAAACACCCCTCCACTTT	CASSADRSETPLHF
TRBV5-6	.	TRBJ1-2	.	TGTGCCAGCAGCTTGTCCTATGCTAACTATGGCTACACCTTC	CASSLSYANYGYTF
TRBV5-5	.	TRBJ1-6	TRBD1	TGTGCCAGCAGCCTAACCAGGACAGGGACAAGGCATAATTCACCCCTCCACTTT	CASSLTRTGTRHNSPLHF